The clone carrying this TCR beta chain was recorded at least ten times. The source of the sample is a study of T cells in Graves' hyperthyroidism and ophthalmopathy. Amplification of TCR beta CDR3 regions was performed using RNA transcripts as template. A set of HTBI primers served as the primers for a first-round RT-PCR of the TCR CDR3. Each CDR3 protein gets one entry after TCRdb re-called the multiplex PCR reads with MiXCR. The sample has some 620,000 distinct CDR3 sequences, 15% to 20% seen once. This TCR came from a woman between 25 and 40 years old with Graves' hyperthyroidism. The source material was blood.

The CDR3, as DNA: TGTGCCAGCATTAACCCGTCGGACGGCTCCTACGAGCAGTACTTC. This encodes CASINPSDGSYEQYF. This chain uses TRBV11-3 with TRBJ2-7; D call uncertain. The CDR3 loop spans 15 amino acids. Trimming took off 7 bases at V and 0 bases at J, with 16 bases between the two ends. Per germline, CDR1 SGHNT and CDR2 YENEEA.